A single T cell receptor beta chain is shown here with its context. Germline V gives CDR1 PRHDT, CDR2 FYEKMQ (reference sequence). CDR3 length equals 18 residues. Trimming took 7 bases from V and 4 from J; bases not matched to a gene: 14. This sample is part of a study of T cell changes during pregnancy in multiple sclerosis. Assay used: immunoSEQ multiplex PCR; TCRdb lists only in-frame clones, some missing. The data contain approximately 31,000 clones, about nine tenths of them singletons. This TCR came from a female donor with multiple sclerosis, enrolled in a pregnancy study. Sequencing used CD8+ T cells from peripheral blood mononuclear cells, obtained in the second trimester of pregnancy. V and J are TRBV13 and TRBJ2-1, with TRBD2 matching 12 bases. CDR3 nucleotide sequence: TGTGCCAGCAAAGGGTTTGGACTAGCGGGGAAGACTTACAATGAGCAGTTCTTC. This gives the protein CASKGFGLAGKTYNEQFF.